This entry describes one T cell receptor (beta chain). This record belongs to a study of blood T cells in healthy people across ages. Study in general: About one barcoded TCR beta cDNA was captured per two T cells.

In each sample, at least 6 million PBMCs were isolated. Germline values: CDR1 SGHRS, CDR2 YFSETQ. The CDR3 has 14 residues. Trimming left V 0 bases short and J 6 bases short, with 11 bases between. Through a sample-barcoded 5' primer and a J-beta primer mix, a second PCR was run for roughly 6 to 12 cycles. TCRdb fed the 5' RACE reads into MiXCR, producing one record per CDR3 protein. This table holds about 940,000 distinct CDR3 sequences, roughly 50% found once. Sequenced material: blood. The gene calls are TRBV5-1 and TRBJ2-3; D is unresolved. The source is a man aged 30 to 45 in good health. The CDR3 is CASSLGQAADTQYF. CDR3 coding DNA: TGCGCCAGCAGCTTGGGACAAGCTGCGGATACGCAGTATTTT. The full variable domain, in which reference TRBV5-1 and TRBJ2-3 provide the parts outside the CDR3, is KAGVTQTPRYLIKTRGQQVTLSCSPISGHRSVSWYQQTPGQGLQFLFEYFSETQRNKGNFPGRFSGRQFSNSRSEMNVSTLELGDSALYLCASSLGQAADTQYFGPGTRLTVL.